This T cell receptor beta chain was documented in a study of OX40 agonist ivuxolimab in advanced cancers. Background on the study: Ivuxolimab is a fully human IgG2 antibody that activates OX40 (CD134). Ivuxolimab was delivered to patients intravenously every 2 weeks at doses spanning 0.01 to 10 mg/kg. Prior checkpoint blockade (anti-PD-1, anti-PD-L1 or anti-CTLA-4) was permitted; over 30% had it.

J gave up 9 bases and V 4 bases, and 7 bases lay outside the gene matches. The CDR3 totals 15 residues. The germline CDR1 and CDR2 sequences are MDHEN and SYDVKM. The assay was immunoSEQ multiplex PCR, and TCRdb's table has in-frame clones only and misses some. The sample lists tens of thousands of clones, 75% to 90% seen once, with approximately 5% in the top ten. This sequence was found in an adult with an advanced solid tumor such as melanoma, head and neck, liver or kidney cancer. The source material was CD4+ or CD8+ T cells sorted from blood, sampled in a trial of the OX40 agonist ivuxolimab. The rearrangement uses TRBV28 and TRBJ2-1; 12 bases match TRBD1. The CDR3 reads CASSSPGTGGAEQFF. The CDR3 DNA follows: TGTGCCAGCAGTTCCCCTGGGACAGGGGGCGCTGAGCAGTTCTTC.